The rows below give T cell receptor beta chains drawn from one sample of a study of T-cell reconstitution after alpha-beta-depleted transplantation in children. TCRdb itself ran the PCR reads through MiXCR, one entry per CDR3 protein. The table includes 780,000 or so distinct CDR3 sequences, under 20% detected once. Sequenced here: PBMCs, mostly from graft donor cells, sampled 360 days after TCRalphabeta/CD19-depleted stem cell transplant. These receptors all come from a male patient younger than 18 who had a stem cell transplant for acute lymphoblastic leukemia, so the T cells may come from the graft donor. CDR3s include the opening cysteine and the closing phenylalanine or tryptophan. Fields, in order: clone size, D gene, V gene, J gene, CDR3 DNA, CDR3 protein. D genes are given only for firm matches. Clone size is not always given. Where it is, it says once, few, many or a class for expanded clones.

abundance: -; d_gene: -; v_gene: TRBV5-1; j_gene: TRBJ2-2; CDR3nt: TGCGCCAGCAGCTTTTCTTCAGGGGCGGCTGGGGAGCTGTTTTTT; CDR3aa: CASSFSSGAAGELFF
abundance: -; d_gene: TRBD2; v_gene: TRBV12-3/TRBV12-4; j_gene: TRBJ2-6; CDR3nt: TGTGCCAGCAGTAAGGCGGGGGGTAGAGGGGCCAACGTCCTGACTTTC; CDR3aa: CASSKAGGRGANVLTF
abundance: -; d_gene: -; v_gene: TRBV5-1; j_gene: TRBJ1-6; CDR3nt: TGCGCCAGCAGCTTCAGGTTCGGCAGGGACGGGTCACCCCTCCACTTT; CDR3aa: CASSFRFGRDGSPLHF
abundance: few; d_gene: TRBD1; v_gene: TRBV5-1; j_gene: TRBJ2-7; CDR3nt: TGCGCCAGCAGCCCACTCGGACAGGGGGTCTACGAGCAGTACTTC; CDR3aa: CASSPLGQGVYEQYF
abundance: few; d_gene: -; v_gene: TRBV10-3; j_gene: TRBJ2-7; CDR3nt: TGTGCCATCAGGGCCGCGGGGACTCTGACCCCCTACGAGCAGTACTTC; CDR3aa: CAIRAAGTLTPYEQYF
abundance: few; d_gene: -; v_gene: TRBV12-3/TRBV12-4; j_gene: TRBJ2-1; CDR3nt: TGTGCCAGCAGGGGGATGGGGCATGAGCAGTTCTTC; CDR3aa: CASRGMGHEQFF
abundance: few; d_gene: -; v_gene: TRBV12-3/TRBV12-4; j_gene: TRBJ2-7; CDR3nt: TGTGCCAGCACCTTGGGGGGGCTGGTTGAGCAGTACTTC; CDR3aa: CASTLGGLVEQYF
abundance: -; d_gene: -; v_gene: TRBV9; j_gene: TRBJ1-2; CDR3nt: TGTGCCAGCAGGTCTACAGAGAACTATGGCTACACCTTC; CDR3aa: CASRSTENYGYTF
abundance: few; d_gene: -; v_gene: TRBV7-6; j_gene: TRBJ2-7; CDR3nt: TGTGCCAGCAGCTCATTGACCAACACTTTCAACGAGCAGTACTTC; CDR3aa: CASSSLTNTFNEQYF
abundance: few; d_gene: -; v_gene: TRBV4-1; j_gene: TRBJ2-7; CDR3nt: TGCGCCAGCAGCCAAGGTGGGGGCAGCTACTACGAGCAGTACTTC; CDR3aa: CASSQGGGSYYEQYF
abundance: -; d_gene: TRBD2; v_gene: TRBV19; j_gene: TRBJ2-1; CDR3nt: TGTGCCAGTAGTATAGCTAGCGGGAGTGTGAATGAGCAGTTCTTC; CDR3aa: CASSIASGSVNEQFF
abundance: -; d_gene: -; v_gene: TRBV11-2; j_gene: TRBJ2-3; CDR3nt: TGTGCCAGCAGCAAACCCCTTTATGTTACCGGTACGCAGTATTTT; CDR3aa: CASSKPLYVTGTQYF
abundance: few; d_gene: -; v_gene: TRBV5-1; j_gene: TRBJ2-3; CDR3nt: TGCGCCAGCAGCTCCTGGCAGGGATCGAACACAGATACGCAGTATTTT; CDR3aa: CASSSWQGSNTDTQYF
abundance: many; d_gene: -; v_gene: TRBV4-2; j_gene: TRBJ2-7; CDR3nt: TGTGCCAGCAGCCAACGTGACGGCTCCTACGAGCAGTACTTC; CDR3aa: CASSQRDGSYEQYF
abundance: few; d_gene: -; v_gene: TRBV6-1; j_gene: TRBJ1-5; CDR3nt: TGTGCCAGCAGTGAAGGAACTACAAGCAATCAGCCCCAGCATTTT; CDR3aa: CASSEGTTSNQPQHF
abundance: -; d_gene: TRBD1; v_gene: TRBV10-1; j_gene: TRBJ2-1; CDR3nt: TGCGCCAGCAGTGATAAGGGGGCGGCCTACAATGAGCAGTTCTTC; CDR3aa: CASSDKGAAYNEQFF
abundance: few; d_gene: -; v_gene: TRBV12-3/TRBV12-4; j_gene: TRBJ2-1; CDR3nt: TGTGCCAGCAGTATCCGGACCCTGCGAGATGAGCAGTTCTTC; CDR3aa: CASSIRTLRDEQFF
abundance: few; d_gene: -; v_gene: TRBV7-3; j_gene: TRBJ2-5; CDR3nt: TGTGCCAGCAGCCCGGGCCCATGGCGGGAAGAGACCCAGTACTTC; CDR3aa: CASSPGPWREETQYF
abundance: few; d_gene: -; v_gene: TRBV6-5; j_gene: TRBJ2-5; CDR3nt: TGTGCCAGCAGTTACTCGGGCTATGAAGAGACCCAGTACTTC; CDR3aa: CASSYSGYEETQYF
abundance: -; d_gene: -; v_gene: TRBV6-5; j_gene: TRBJ2-1; CDR3nt: TGTGCCAGCAGTTACGCCAGAAGCCCCAATGAGCAGTTCTTC; CDR3aa: CASSYARSPNEQFF
abundance: -; d_gene: -; v_gene: TRBV7-9; j_gene: TRBJ2-1; CDR3nt: TGTGCCAGCAGCGTGGGACTTCAGGGGAATGAGCAGTTCTTC; CDR3aa: CASSVGLQGNEQFF
abundance: -; d_gene: -; v_gene: TRBV20-1; j_gene: TRBJ2-5; CDR3nt: TGCAGTACAAGTAGGGGGGGTGAGACCCAGTACTTC; CDR3aa: CSTSRGGETQYF
abundance: -; d_gene: TRBD2; v_gene: TRBV5-1; j_gene: TRBJ2-2; CDR3nt: TGCGCCAGCAGCTTGACTAGCGGGACGGAGACCGGGGAGCTGTTTTTT; CDR3aa: CASSLTSGTETGELFF
abundance: few; d_gene: -; v_gene: TRBV5-5; j_gene: TRBJ2-3; CDR3nt: TGTGCCAGCAGCTTTGGCCCAACGTATTTT; CDR3aa: CASSFGPTYF
abundance: -; d_gene: TRBD2; v_gene: TRBV2; j_gene: TRBJ2-1; CDR3nt: TGTACCAGCTGTCCCTTGGGTCGGGGGGAGAGCTCCTACAATGAGCAGTTCTTC; CDR3aa: CTSCPLGRGESSYNEQFF
abundance: -; d_gene: TRBD1; v_gene: TRBV12-3/TRBV12-4; j_gene: TRBJ2-5; CDR3nt: TGTGCCAGCAGTTCACTGATCGGGACAGGGGGATCAGAGACCCAGTACTTC; CDR3aa: CASSSLIGTGGSETQYF
abundance: few; d_gene: -; v_gene: TRBV2; j_gene: TRBJ2-7; CDR3nt: TGTGCCAGCAGGGGATCCTATCCCTACTACGAGCAGTACTTC; CDR3aa: CASRGSYPYYEQYF
abundance: few; d_gene: -; v_gene: TRBV5-1; j_gene: TRBJ2-3; CDR3nt: TGCGCCAGCAAGAATAGCCCCACAGATACGCAGTATTTT; CDR3aa: CASKNSPTDTQYF
abundance: -; d_gene: -; v_gene: TRBV4-1; j_gene: TRBJ1-1; CDR3nt: TGCGCCAGCAGCCGCGGGACCCCTCTGGGGAACACTGAAGCTTTCTTT; CDR3aa: CASSRGTPLGNTEAFF
abundance: many; d_gene: -; v_gene: TRBV6-5; j_gene: TRBJ2-1; CDR3nt: TGTGCCAGCAGTTACCGGGGGCAGAGTTCCTACAATGAGCAGTTCTTC; CDR3aa: CASSYRGQSSYNEQFF
abundance: many; d_gene: TRBD1; v_gene: TRBV29-1; j_gene: TRBJ2-5; CDR3nt: TGCAGCGTTGAGGACAGGGGTATAAAGACCCAGTACTTC; CDR3aa: CSVEDRGIKTQYF
abundance: -; d_gene: -; v_gene: TRBV2; j_gene: TRBJ2-3; CDR3nt: TGTGCCAGCAGTGAAGCGGGAGCGAGCACAGATACGCAGTATTTT; CDR3aa: CASSEAGASTDTQYF
abundance: many; d_gene: TRBD1; v_gene: TRBV18; j_gene: TRBJ1-4; CDR3nt: TGTGCCAGCTCACTCGGACAGGGACCTAATGAAAAACTGTTTTTT; CDR3aa: CASSLGQGPNEKLFF
abundance: few; d_gene: TRBD2; v_gene: TRBV2; j_gene: TRBJ2-1; CDR3nt: TGTGCCAGCAGTGACCGACGACTAGCGGGAGGTAATGAGCAGTTCTTC; CDR3aa: CASSDRRLAGGNEQFF
abundance: few; d_gene: TRBD2; v_gene: TRBV29-1; j_gene: TRBJ2-3; CDR3nt: TGCAGCGCAGATAGCGGGAGTTTTAGTGATACGCAGTATTTT; CDR3aa: CSADSGSFSDTQYF
abundance: few; d_gene: -; v_gene: TRBV10-3; j_gene: TRBJ2-2; CDR3nt: TGTGCCATCAGTGTAGCCCGGAACACCGGGGAGCTGTTTTTT; CDR3aa: CAISVARNTGELFF
abundance: few; d_gene: TRBD2; v_gene: TRBV5-1; j_gene: TRBJ2-1; CDR3nt: TGCGCCAGCAGCTTCTGGACTAGCGGGGGTACTTACAATGAGCAGTTCTTC; CDR3aa: CASSFWTSGGTYNEQFF
abundance: many; d_gene: -; v_gene: TRBV6-1; j_gene: TRBJ2-7; CDR3nt: TGTGCCAGCAGTGCCGACAGATCTCTATACGAGCAGTACTTC; CDR3aa: CASSADRSLYEQYF
abundance: -; d_gene: -; v_gene: TRBV5-1; j_gene: TRBJ2-1; CDR3nt: TGCGCCAGCAGCTTGGCCAGACAAGTCCCCTCCTACAATGAGCAGTTCTTC; CDR3aa: CASSLARQVPSYNEQFF
abundance: many; d_gene: TRBD2; v_gene: TRBV5-6; j_gene: TRBJ2-3; CDR3nt: TGTGCCAGCAGCTTGGGGTTGAGAAGGACTAGCGGGAACACAGATACGCAGTATTTT; CDR3aa: CASSLGLRRTSGNTDTQYF
abundance: -; d_gene: TRBD2; v_gene: TRBV7-2; j_gene: TRBJ2-5; CDR3nt: TGTGCCAGCACCCGACTAGCGGGAGAAGAGACCCAGTACTTC; CDR3aa: CASTRLAGEETQYF
abundance: few; d_gene: -; v_gene: TRBV7-9; j_gene: TRBJ2-1; CDR3nt: TGTGCCAGCAGCCCCGGGACCCAGGAAGAGTTCTTC; CDR3aa: CASSPGTQEEFF
abundance: -; d_gene: TRBD2; v_gene: TRBV5-1; j_gene: TRBJ2-1; CDR3nt: TGCGCCAGCAGCCGGACTAGTGGTATCGACAATGAGCAGTTCTTC; CDR3aa: CASSRTSGIDNEQFF
abundance: -; d_gene: TRBD2; v_gene: TRBV5-1; j_gene: TRBJ2-7; CDR3nt: TGCGCCAGCAGCCCCCCCGGGACTAGCGAGTACGAGCAGTACTTC; CDR3aa: CASSPPGTSEYEQYF
abundance: -; d_gene: -; v_gene: TRBV24-1; j_gene: TRBJ2-4; CDR3nt: TGTGCCACCAGTGATTTGGGGACTGGGATGGGGCAGTACTTC; CDR3aa: CATSDLGTGMGQYF
abundance: -; d_gene: TRBD1; v_gene: TRBV5-6; j_gene: TRBJ1-2; CDR3nt: TGTGCCAGCAGCCCGGACAGGATCTATGGCTACACCTTC; CDR3aa: CASSPDRIYGYTF
abundance: few; d_gene: -; v_gene: TRBV27; j_gene: TRBJ2-7; CDR3nt: TGTGCCAGCAGTTATGCCGCGACAGGAGCCTACGAGCAGTACTTC; CDR3aa: CASSYAATGAYEQYF
abundance: -; d_gene: -; v_gene: TRBV29-1; j_gene: TRBJ2-5; CDR3nt: TGCAGCGTTGAAATAGGTTTGGGCCAGAAAGAGACCCAGTACTTC; CDR3aa: CSVEIGLGQKETQYF
abundance: few; d_gene: -; v_gene: TRBV3-1; j_gene: TRBJ1-5; CDR3nt: TGTGCCAGCAGCCAAGATTGGGGTTCCAATCAGCCCCAGCATTTT; CDR3aa: CASSQDWGSNQPQHF
abundance: -; d_gene: TRBD1; v_gene: TRBV5-1; j_gene: TRBJ2-2; CDR3nt: TGCGCCAGCAGCTTGTATTTGAGTTTGGGGACAGGCTTCGCGAACACCGGGGAGCTGTTTTTT; CDR3aa: CASSLYLSLGTGFANTGELFF
abundance: few; d_gene: -; v_gene: TRBV7-8; j_gene: TRBJ2-1; CDR3nt: TGTGCCAGCAGCCCTCTGCAAGGGTATTACAATGAGCAGTTCTTC; CDR3aa: CASSPLQGYYNEQFF
abundance: -; d_gene: -; v_gene: TRBV3-1; j_gene: TRBJ2-7; CDR3nt: TGTGCCAGCAGCCAAGATATTAGGACCCCCATCGGAGACGAGCAGTACTTC; CDR3aa: CASSQDIRTPIGDEQYF
abundance: few; d_gene: -; v_gene: TRBV29-1; j_gene: TRBJ2-7; CDR3nt: TGCAGCGTCGTCCCTGGGCCCTACGAGCAGTACTTC; CDR3aa: CSVVPGPYEQYF
abundance: -; d_gene: TRBD2; v_gene: TRBV6-5; j_gene: TRBJ2-2; CDR3nt: TGTGCCAGCAGTTACGTAGGCGGGAGTAGGGCCGGGGAGCTGTTTTTT; CDR3aa: CASSYVGGSRAGELFF
abundance: many; d_gene: TRBD2; v_gene: TRBV5-1; j_gene: TRBJ2-1; CDR3nt: TGCGCCAGCAGCCCACTAGCGGGACTAGACAATGAGCAGTTCTTC; CDR3aa: CASSPLAGLDNEQFF
abundance: few; d_gene: TRBD1; v_gene: TRBV29-1; j_gene: TRBJ2-7; CDR3nt: TGCAGCGTTGAGGACAGGGCCACCTACGAGCAGTACTTC; CDR3aa: CSVEDRATYEQYF
abundance: few; d_gene: -; v_gene: TRBV6-1; j_gene: TRBJ2-7; CDR3nt: TGTGCCAGCAGGACTCAGGGTTTCCGGGATTTCTACGAGCAGTACTTC; CDR3aa: CASRTQGFRDFYEQYF
abundance: -; d_gene: TRBD2; v_gene: TRBV7-3; j_gene: TRBJ2-1; CDR3nt: TGTGCCAGCAGCTTAACCTCCCGCGGGAGGGCCTCTTACAATGAGCAGTTCTTC; CDR3aa: CASSLTSRGRASYNEQFF
abundance: -; d_gene: -; v_gene: TRBV7-9; j_gene: TRBJ2-5; CDR3nt: TGTGCCAGCAGCTCTAGTGGGGCCCCCGTAGGGACCCAGTACTTC; CDR3aa: CASSSSGAPVGTQYF